This is a list of T cell receptor beta chains from one sample in a study of T cell responses to AZD1222 COVID-19 vaccine. Here immunoSEQ multiplex PCR was the method, and the copy in TCRdb shows in-frame clones only, minus some. Here the sample spans about 100,000 clones, less than 90% being singletons. The sequenced sample was peripheral blood, obtained on day 0 of AZD1222 vaccination. The receptor set was obtained from an adult in good health. Both conserved end residues are part of each CDR3. The order of the fields is V gene, clone size, J gene, D gene, CDR3 DNA, CDR3 protein. A D gene is named only where the DNA matches it firmly. Clone size is given for some rows only: seen once, a few or many times, or a class if the clone is expanded.

V gene: TRBV7-9; clone size: -; J gene: TRBJ2-1; D gene: -; CDR3 DNA: TGTGCCAGCAGCTTAGGACTTTACAATGAGCAGTTCTTC; CDR3 protein: CASSLGLYNEQFF
V gene: TRBV29-1; clone size: -; J gene: TRBJ1-2; D gene: -; CDR3 DNA: TGCAGCGCCGTGACACAAGGGAGCGGCTACACCTTC; CDR3 protein: CSAVTQGSGYTF
V gene: TRBV10-3; clone size: -; J gene: TRBJ2-5; D gene: TRBD1; CDR3 DNA: TGTGCCATCAGTGAGTCGAATGGCAGGGGGCTAGGGGAGACCCAGTACTTC; CDR3 protein: CAISESNGRGLGETQYF
V gene: TRBV2; clone size: -; J gene: TRBJ1-2; D gene: TRBD1; CDR3 DNA: TGTGCCAGCAGTGAAATGAGGGCAGGGGGGAGTTACTATGGCTACACCTTC; CDR3 protein: CASSEMRAGGSYYGYTF
V gene: TRBV9; clone size: -; J gene: TRBJ1-1; D gene: -; CDR3 DNA: TGTGCCAGCAGCGTGTTGGGACACCCTGTTGGTGAAGCTTTCTTT; CDR3 protein: CASSVLGHPVGEAFF
V gene: TRBV2; clone size: -; J gene: TRBJ2-4; D gene: TRBD1; CDR3 DNA: TGTGCCAGCACTGCCGAACGGACAGGGGGGCACATTCAGTACTTC; CDR3 protein: CASTAERTGGHIQYF
V gene: TRBV7-9; clone size: -; J gene: TRBJ2-2; D gene: TRBD2; CDR3 DNA: TGTGCCAGCAGCTTAGTCGTAGCGGGAGGGCCAACCGGGGAGCTGTTTTTT; CDR3 protein: CASSLVVAGGPTGELFF
V gene: TRBV18; clone size: few; J gene: TRBJ1-5; D gene: TRBD1; CDR3 DNA: TGTGCCAGCTCACCAGCGGGGACAGGGGGAAATCAGCCCCAGCATTTT; CDR3 protein: CASSPAGTGGNQPQHF
V gene: TRBV10-3; clone size: -; J gene: TRBJ1-2; D gene: TRBD1; CDR3 DNA: TGTGCCATCAGTCCTACGGGGGGGACAGAAGGCTACACCTTC; CDR3 protein: CAISPTGGTEGYTF
V gene: TRBV15; clone size: few; J gene: TRBJ1-1; D gene: -; CDR3 DNA: TGTGCCACCAGCAGAGATCGATCCTATATGAACACTGAAGCTTTCTTT; CDR3 protein: CATSRDRSYMNTEAFF
V gene: TRBV27; clone size: -; J gene: TRBJ1-5; D gene: -; CDR3 DNA: TGTGCCAGCAGTTTATCCCCTCTGGGCAGGGGAGGTCAGCCCCAGCATTTT; CDR3 protein: CASSLSPLGRGGQPQHF
V gene: TRBV7-8; clone size: -; J gene: TRBJ1-1; D gene: -; CDR3 DNA: TGTGCCAGCAGCTTAACCCAGGAGAACACTGAAGCTTTCTTT; CDR3 protein: CASSLTQENTEAFF
V gene: TRBV19; clone size: -; J gene: TRBJ2-3; D gene: TRBD2; CDR3 DNA: TGTGCCAGTAGTACTCGGACTAGCGGAAGCACAGATACGCAGTATTTT; CDR3 protein: CASSTRTSGSTDTQYF
V gene: TRBV7-6; clone size: few; J gene: TRBJ2-3; D gene: -; CDR3 DNA: TGTGCCAGCAGCTTTTCTTCTTCCGTGGTTACAGAAGATACGCAGTATTTT; CDR3 protein: CASSFSSSVVTEDTQYF